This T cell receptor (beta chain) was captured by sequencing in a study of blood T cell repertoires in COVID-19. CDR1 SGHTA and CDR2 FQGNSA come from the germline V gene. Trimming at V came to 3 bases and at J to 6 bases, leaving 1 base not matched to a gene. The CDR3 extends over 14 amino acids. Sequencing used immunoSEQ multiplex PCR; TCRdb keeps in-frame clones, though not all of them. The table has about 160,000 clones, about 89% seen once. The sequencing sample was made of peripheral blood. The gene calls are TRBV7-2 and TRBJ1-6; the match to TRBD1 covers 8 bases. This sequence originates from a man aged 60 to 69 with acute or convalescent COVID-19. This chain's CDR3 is CASSFTGGNSPLHF. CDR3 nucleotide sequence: TGTGCCAGCAGCTTTACAGGGGGTAATTCACCCCTCCACTTT.